Detailed here is one T cell receptor beta chain. It has no known antigen specificity. One base away there is no much larger clone; base qualities are not given. The junction carries 12 bases between V and J, which are trimmed by 3 bases and 6 bases respectively. The CDR3 contains 14 residues, cysteine and phenylalanine counted. Kept here is only the CDR3 DNA, which spans 42 bases and is read in frame from base 1. The germline V gene supplies CDR1 SGHRS and CDR2 YFSETQ. Each collaborating institution followed its own protocols to collect whole blood in K2EDTA tubes. For TCRbeta analysis, collaborators shipped samples in one of three forms: frozen whole blood, isolated PBMCs, or DNA extracted from either of those sample types. This sample was included in a study of blood T cell repertoires in COVID-19 (dated by TCRdb to the early 2020s). Notes on the research overall: Samples from collaborators originated in the United States, Italy and Spain and spanned both the acute and convalescent phases of COVID-19. The sample metadata nearly always contained a de-identified subject ID, COVID-19 status, age in years and sex. Where available, HLA class I and class II types were taken from metadata supplied by the sample provider and were not determined by assay-based typing. The material from the prospective study consisted of cDNA or gDNA derived from T cells, B-cell-depleted T cells, or PBMCs. The repertoires were released in a freely available public database intended as a resource for research on the immune response to SARS-CoV-2. Subjects who had been exposed to COVID-19, were actively infected with it, or had recovered from it provided the deeply sampled blood TCRbeta repertoires that made up the dataset. Samples came from the ongoing ImmuneRACE study (first 160 participants) plus 1,254 subjects from 6 global collaborators. General study outcomes and caveats: The quantity of clinical and demographic metadata differed by source and by participant and was supplied without curation.

TCRbeta CDR3 regions were amplified from genomic DNA by means of the immunoSEQ Assay, a bias-controlled multiplex PCR. In the authors' own workflow: Within the assay, amplification of reference gene primers was used to estimate how many nucleated cells each sample contained. To quantify the absolute abundance of each unique TCRbeta CDR3 rearrangement, sequence reads were collapsed and filtered. For each sample, productive Simpson clonality was calculated as the square root of Simpson's diversity index over productive rearrangements. TCRdb stores this immuneACCESS table with in-frame sequences only. Part of the clones is absent; in the studies checked, under half of the shortfall reflects unresolved V genes, and no reason is known for the rest. That table supplies the V and J calls and clone size; D and trimming were determined from the DNA. The sample includes some 150,000 clones, with about 83% observed a single time. The ten most abundant clones make up 1.6% of the sample.

The V gene is TRBV5-1 and the J gene is TRBJ1-4, with TRBD1 perhaps the D gene, on 6 matching bases. Sequencing was done on a sample of peripheral blood. The source is a human donor in a cohort sampled during active COVID-19. The nucleotide sequence reads TGCGCCAGCAGCTCCGGACAGTTAGATGAAAAACTGTTTTTT. Translation gives CASSSGQLDEKLFF. Supplemented by the reference TRBV5-1 and TRBJ1-4 proteins around the CDR3, the complete variable domain is KAGVTQTPRYLIKTRGQQVTLSCSPISGHRSVSWYQQTPGQGLQFLFEYFSETQRNKGNFPGRFSGRQFSNSRSEMNVSTLELGDSALYLCASSSGQLDEKLFFGSGTQLSVL.